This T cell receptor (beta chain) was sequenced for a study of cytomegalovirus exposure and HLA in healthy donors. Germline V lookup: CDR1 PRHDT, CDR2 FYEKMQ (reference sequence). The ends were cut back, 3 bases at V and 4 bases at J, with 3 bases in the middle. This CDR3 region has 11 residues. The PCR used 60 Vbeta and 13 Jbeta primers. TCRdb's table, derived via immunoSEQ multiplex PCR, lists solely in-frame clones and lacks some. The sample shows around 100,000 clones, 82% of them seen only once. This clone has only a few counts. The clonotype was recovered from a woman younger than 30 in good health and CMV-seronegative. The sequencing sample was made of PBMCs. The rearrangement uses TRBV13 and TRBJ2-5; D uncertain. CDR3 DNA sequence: TGTGCCAGCAGCTTCGGAGAGACCCAGTACTTC. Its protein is CASSFGETQYF.